The next 28 T cell receptor beta chains were all read from a single sample in a study of shared clonotypes between healthy human individuals. The repertoire was sequenced with immunoSEQ multiplex PCR; TCRdb's copy has only in-frame clones and lacks some. Of roughly 1,500,000 clones listed, around 98.5% were seen once; the top ten hold under 0.45%. Sequences were obtained from naive CD4+ T cells sorted from blood. Documented subset: CD45RA+ positively selected. These receptors all stem from a young man in good health.

The J gene is TRBJ2-2, the V gene TRBV11-3; TRBD1 agrees at 7 bases. V lost 4 bases, J lost 8 bases, and 13 bases stayed unmatched. CDR1 is SGHNT and CDR2 is YENEEA in the germline V gene. The CDR3 has 16 amino acids. CDR3 sequence reads: CASSSRGTAASGELFF. CDR3 nucleotide sequence: TGTGCCAGCAGCTCGAGGGGGACAGCTGCTTCAGGGGAGCTGTTTTTT. Complete variable domain (other parts from reference TRBV11-3 and TRBJ2-2): EAGVVQSPRYKIIEKKQPVAFWCNPISGHNTLYWYLQNLGQGPELLIRYENEEAVDDSQLPKDRFSAERLKGVDSTLKIQPAELGDSAVYLCASSSRGTAASGELFFGEGSRLTVL.

The rearrangement links TRBV5-1 to TRBJ1-1, with 9 bases that match TRBD1. Germline CDR1 reads SGHRS; CDR2 reads YFSETQ. The CDR3 has 16 residues. J lost 0 bases, V lost 4 bases, and 7 bases had no gene match. The CDR3 sequence: CASSPDRGSLNTEAFF. As DNA, the CDR3 is TGCGCCAGCAGCCCCGACAGGGGGTCCTTGAACACTGAAGCTTTCTTT.

The chain employs TRBV6-5 and TRBJ1-2; tentative D call: TRBD1 (6 bases). Trimming took 3 bases from V and 5 from J, leaving 16 bases between them. Per the germline V gene, CDR1 is MNHEY and CDR2 is SVGAGI. The CDR3 consists of 15 residues. CDR3 amino acids: CASSYLQGSSYGYTF. The CDR3 coding sequence is TGTGCCAGCAGTTATTTGCAGGGGTCTTCGTATGGCTACACCTTC.

In its sample, this clone was seen once. This sequence joins TRBV27 and TRBJ2-2, with 8 bases lining up with TRBD1. V lost 7 bases to trimming and J lost 3 bases; unmatched junction nucleotides: 7. The germline V gene encodes CDR1 MNHEY and CDR2 SMNVEV (reference sequence). This CDR3 contains 15 residues. The CDR3, as DNA: TGTGCCAGCAAGCGTGACAGGGGATACACCGGGGAGCTGTTTTTT. It translates to CASKRDRGYTGELFF.

CDR3 sequence reads: CASSIGGRDPKETQYF. The CDR3 coding sequence is TGTGCCAGCTCAATCGGGGGCAGGGATCCAAAAGAGACCCAGTACTTC. This chain uses TRBV28 with TRBJ2-5; D possibly matches TRBD1 or TRBD2 (6 bases each). The CDR3 spans 16 residues. With 8 bases removed from V and 3 bases from J, the gap between germline ends came to 22 bases. Per germline, CDR1 MDHEN and CDR2 SYDVKM.

This clone was observed once. The chain is built from TRBV9 and TRBJ2-1; possible D gene TRBD2, 5 bases. Germline V gene data show CDR1 as SGDLS and CDR2 as YYNGEE. This CDR3 has 13 amino acids. V was clipped by 3 bases and J by 6 bases, with 10 bases between them. The CDR3 nucleotides read TGTGCCAGCAGCGCGGAGGAATTCAATGAGCAGTTCTTC. Encoded protein: CASSAEEFNEQFF.

This chain connects TRBV2 to TRBJ2-3; D is unclear. The V end lost 4 bases, the J end lost 3 bases, and 5 bases lay between the germline ends. CDR3 length: 12 residues. CDR1 and CDR2 (germline): SNHLY, FYNNEI. CDR3 in DNA: TGTGCCAGCAGTGCCAGGACAGATACGCAGTATTTT. This translates into CASSARTDTQYF.

The J gene is TRBJ2-5, the V gene TRBV5-8, with D perhaps TRBD2 (5 bases). CDR1 and CDR2 from the germline V gene are SGHTS and YDEGEE. The CDR3 has 18 amino acids. V was cut by 4 bases and J by 7 bases, with 29 bases left in between. The CDR3 reads CASSQRRGLAERGGTQYF. The DNA of the CDR3 is TGTGCCAGCAGCCAAAGACGCGGGCTAGCCGAAAGAGGAGGGACCCAGTACTTC.

The rearrangement uses TRBV19 and TRBJ2-2; D remains ambiguous. Germline CDR1 LNHDA, CDR2 SQIVND (reference sequence). The ends were cut back, 5 bases at V and 4 bases at J, with 14 bases in the middle. This CDR3 contains 15 residues. The CDR3 bases are TGTGCCAGTAGTCCCCTAGACGAAATCACCGGGGAGCTGTTTTTT. Its protein product is CASSPLDEITGELFF.

The gene calls are TRBV7-5 and TRBJ2-5. TRBV7-5 is shown as a pseudogene. This CDR3 comprises 13 residues. The CDR3 region is CVRSLTARETQYF. DNA of the CDR3: TGTGTCAGAAGCTTAACGGCACGGGAGACCCAGTACTTC.

The chain employs TRBV11-1 and TRBJ2-1; D not certain. Trimming removed 3 bases from V and 3 bases from J, with 21 bases in between. This CDR3 has 18 residues. CDR1 is SGHAT, CDR2 FQDESV, per germline (reference sequence). CDR3 amino acids: CASSFGKRRNKVYNEQFF. For the CDR3, the DNA is TGTGCCAGCAGCTTTGGAAAACGACGGAATAAGGTCTACAATGAGCAGTTCTTC.

V gene TRBV7-3 combines with J gene TRBJ2-1, with D perhaps TRBD2 (7 bases). V was trimmed by 5 bases and J by 10 bases, leaving 18 bases between them. Germline CDR1 and CDR2: SGHTA and FQGTGA. The CDR3 is 14 amino acids. CDR3 protein: CASSPFAGAREQFF. CDR3 nucleotide sequence: TGTGCCAGCAGCCCTTTTGCGGGGGCGCGGGAGCAGTTCTTC. The variable domain in full, completed from reference TRBV7-3 and TRBJ2-1, reads GAGVSQTPSNKVTEKGKYVELRCDPISGHTALYWYRQSLGQGPEFLIYFQGTGAADDSGLPNDRFFAVRPEGSVSTLKIQRTERGDSAVYLCASSPFAGAREQFFGPGTRLTVL.

This chain uses TRBV5-5 with TRBJ2-1, with TRBD2 matching over 16 bases. The germline gives CDR1 SGHKS, CDR2 YYEKEE (reference sequence). The CDR3 covers 17 residues. The V and J ends lost 5 bases and 8 bases, in that order; junction bases with no gene match: 10. The CDR3 region has the DNA TGTGCCAGCAGTCCCCCGGGACTAGCGGGAGGGGGCCATGAGCAGTTCTTC. Translating it yields CASSPPGLAGGGHEQFF.

For this clone: Other DNA sequences in this specimen translate into the identical CDR3. V gene TRBV27 combines with J gene TRBJ2-7; D gene ambiguous. The CDR3 is 12 residues long. The germline gives CDR1 MNHEY, CDR2 SMNVEV (reference sequence). Trimming shortened V by 3 bases and J by 4 bases, and 7 bases separated the two germline ends. The CDR3 protein is CASSLDRYEQYF. CDR3 coding DNA: TGTGCCAGCAGTTTGGATAGGTACGAGCAGTACTTC.

This CDR3 is CASSATGGTYQETQYF. The CDR3 DNA reads as TGCGCCAGCAGCGCAACAGGGGGCACTTACCAAGAGACCCAGTACTTC. The rearrangement links TRBV4-1 to TRBJ2-5; 9 bases fit TRBD1. The CDR3 is 16 amino acids. Germline V gene data show CDR1 as MGHRA and CDR2 as YSYEKL. Trimming took 5 bases from V and 0 from J; bases not matched to a gene: 7.

The rearrangement uses TRBV9 and TRBJ2-1; D perhaps matches TRBD2 (5 bases). The CDR3 totals 16 residues. Germline loops: CDR1 SGDLS, CDR2 YYNGEE. V dropped 5 bases and J dropped 5 bases, with 20 bases sitting between them. The chain's CDR3 is CASSFHFGLSHNEQFF. As DNA, the CDR3 is TGTGCCAGCAGTTTTCACTTCGGACTTTCCCACAATGAGCAGTTCTTC. The whole variable domain, remainder taken from reference TRBV9 and TRBJ2-1, is DSGVTQTPKHLITATGQRVTLRCSPRSGDLSVYWYQQSLDQGLQFLIQYYNGEERAKGNILERFSAQQFPDLHSELNLSSLELGDSALYFCASSFHFGLSHNEQFFGPGTRLTVL.

The CDR3 is CASSPTPRTDTQYF. In DNA, the CDR3 is TGTGCCAGCAGTCCGACACCACGCACAGATACGCAGTATTTT. The rearrangement joins TRBV6-5 to TRBJ2-3; D gene uncertain. CDR3 size: 14 residues. The V end lost 5 bases, the J end lost 1 base, and 10 bases lay between the germline ends. Germline loops: CDR1 MNHEY, CDR2 SVGAGI.

The genes are TRBV15 and TRBJ2-3, with 11 bases aligning to TRBD1. Per germline, CDR1 LNHNV and CDR2 YYDKDF (reference sequence). CDR3 length equals 18 residues. The ends lost 1 base at V and 2 bases at J; junction bases unmatched: 8. As DNA, the CDR3 is TGTGCCACCAGCAGAGGAGCCGGGACAGGGGGGTTCACAGATACGCAGTATTTT. Encoded protein: CATSRGAGTGGFTDTQYF. Combining the CDR3 with reference TRBV15 and TRBJ2-3 gives the whole variable domain DAMVIQNPRYQVTQFGKPVTLSCSQTLNHNVMYWYQQKSSQAPKLLFHYYDKDFNNEADTPDNFQSRRPNTSFCFLDIRSPGLGDTAMYLCATSRGAGTGGFTDTQYFGPGTRLTVL.

The chain links TRBV5-4 to TRBJ2-5, with D possibly TRBD1 on 6 matching bases. Germline V lookup: CDR1 SGHNT, CDR2 YYREEE (reference sequence). The CDR3 has 15 amino acids. Trimming shortened V by 0 bases and J by 1 base, and 10 bases separated the two germline ends. The DNA of the CDR3 is TGTGCCAGCAGCTTGGCCAAGACAGGCCAAGAGACCCAGTACTTC. This sequence encodes CASSLAKTGQETQYF.

The V call is TRBV27, the J call TRBJ1-2, with 9 nucleotides matching TRBD1. V gave up 4 bases and J gave up 6 bases; unmatched junction bases: 9. CDR1 is MNHEY and CDR2 is SMNVEV in the germline V gene (reference sequence). The CDR3 totals 15 residues. The CDR3 spells CASSSPDRGWDGYTF. The CDR3 DNA is TGTGCCAGCAGTTCCCCGGACAGGGGTTGGGATGGCTACACCTTC.

V and J are TRBV15 and TRBJ2-5; no clear D. This CDR3 region has 14 residues. V was trimmed by 0 bases and J by 10 bases, leaving 15 bases between them. The germline CDR1 and CDR2 sequences are LNHNV and YYDKDF (reference sequence). This CDR3 is CATSRERSPDDQYF. CDR3 coding DNA: TGTGCCACCAGCAGAGAGAGGTCCCCGGATGACCAGTACTTC.

The J gene is TRBJ2-7, the V gene TRBV18; 9 bases are a match to TRBD1. The V segment lost 0 bases and the J segment 3 bases; nucleotides outside the gene matches: 3. CDR1 KGHSH and CDR2 LQKENI come from the germline V gene. The CDR3 extends over 15 amino acids. CDR3 residues: CASSPPKGQGYEQYF. The DNA for the CDR3 is TGTGCCAGCTCACCACCGAAGGGACAGGGCTACGAGCAGTACTTC.

The chain is built from TRBV5-4 and TRBJ2-7; either TRBD1 or TRBD2 may supply D (5 bases each). V was cut by 0 bases and J by 3 bases, with 13 bases left in between. CDR1 is SGHNT, CDR2 YYREEE, per germline (reference sequence). The CDR3 spans 15 residues. The CDR3 sequence: CASSLAGHRDYEQYF. The CDR3 DNA reads TGTGCCAGCAGCTTGGCCGGACACCGGGACTACGAGCAGTACTTC. Combining the CDR3 with reference TRBV5-4 and TRBJ2-7 gives the whole variable domain ETGVTQSPTHLIKTRGQQVTLRCSSQSGHNTVSWYQQALGQGPQFIFQYYREEENGRGNFPPRFSGLQFPNYSSELNVNALELDDSALYLCASSLAGHRDYEQYFGPGTRLTVT.

V and J are TRBV4-1 and TRBJ1-3; no reliable D call. This CDR3 is built from 11 residues. The V end was cut by 1 base, the J end by 9 bases, with 4 bases between. The germline V gene encodes CDR1 MGHRA and CDR2 YSYEKL. In nucleotides, the CDR3 is TGCGCCAGCAGCCAAGGGGGCACCATATATTTT. Protein sequence: CASSQGGTIYF.

This chain uses TRBV5-1 with TRBJ1-2; possible D gene TRBD1, 6 bases. Trimming stripped 2 bases from V and 1 base from J, with 12 bases between. Germline values: CDR1 SGHRS, CDR2 YFSETQ. The CDR3 length is 15 residues. The CDR3: CASSFPDRYNYGYTF. The CDR3 nucleotides read TGCGCCAGCAGCTTTCCGGACAGATATAACTATGGCTACACCTTC.

The rearrangement joins TRBV7-9 to TRBJ2-4; 10 positions match TRBD2. CDR3 length: 19 residues. Germline CDR1 SEHNR, CDR2 FQNEAQ (reference sequence). The V gene end was trimmed by 2 bases and the J gene end by 8 bases; junction bases not matched to a gene: 18. DNA for the CDR3: TGTGCCAGCAGCTTACGGGTTCTAGCGGGAGAGCAGGGAAGGGACATTCAGTACTTC. Encoded protein: CASSLRVLAGEQGRDIQYF.

V and J are TRBV9 and TRBJ2-1; D perhaps matches TRBD1 (6 bases). The CDR3 covers 15 residues. Germline loops: CDR1 SGDLS, CDR2 YYNGEE. V was pared by 3 bases and J by 8 bases, with 18 bases between. CDR3: CASSAALRGNHEQFF. In DNA, the CDR3 is TGTGCCAGCAGCGCCGCTCTTAGGGGGAACCATGAGCAGTTCTTC. Full variable domain (rest looked up from reference TRBV9 and TRBJ2-1): DSGVTQTPKHLITATGQRVTLRCSPRSGDLSVYWYQQSLDQGLQFLIQYYNGEERAKGNILERFSAQQFPDLHSELNLSSLELGDSALYFCASSAALRGNHEQFFGPGTRLTVL.

DNA of the CDR3: TGTGCCACCAGCAGACAACCCTCTAGGACAGGAGGAAAGACTGAAGCTTTCTTT. Its protein product is CATSRQPSRTGGKTEAFF. This chain joins TRBV15 and TRBJ1-1; TRBD1 aligns across 7 bases. The V segment lost 2 bases and the J segment 5 bases; nucleotides outside the gene matches: 17. CDR1 is LNHNV, CDR2 YYDKDF, per germline (reference sequence). This CDR3 is built from 18 residues.